This TCR beta chain was documented in a study of shared clonotypes between healthy human individuals. Under the authors' procedure: From ImmunoSEQ came sequences covering only the junction and carrying no quality scores, so filtering differed. Profiling relied on immunoSEQ multiplex PCR, and the TCRdb table lists in-frame clones only, not all of them. V, J and clone size are taken as reported in that table, and D and trimming were inferred from the DNA itself. The sample comprises approximately 480,000 clones, around 79% of which are singletons, and about an eighth rests with the top ten. In this sample, this clone turned up once. The CDR3 is made up of 15 amino acids. The germline V gene encodes CDR1 GTSNPN and CDR2 SVGIG (reference sequence). V gave up 0 bases and J gave up 4 bases; unmatched junction bases: 2.

The receptor was derived from a woman in her 40s in good health. Some clones in this sample may be carry-over from other donors' samples. The chain combines TRBV30 with TRBJ2-5, with 13 bases identical to TRBD2. Sequenced material: PBMCs. The CDR3 bases are TGTGCCTGGAGTGTGGGACTAGCGGGATTAGAGACCCAGTACTTC. This gives the protein CAWSVGLAGLETQYF.